These 19 T cell receptor beta chains originate from one sample sequenced in a study of T cell repertoires in cytomegalovirus infection. TCRdb reanalysed the reads using MiXCR and keeps one entry per CDR3 protein. This repertoire shows 650,000 to 900,000 distinct CDR3 sequences, about 28% found once; its top ten account for about 12%. Antigens for these TCRs are unknown. Sequenced material: cultured CD8+ T cells from PBMCs, taken from culture after CMV antigen stimulation. The source is a human donor in good health (CMV status not recorded). Some clones in this sample may be carry-over from other donors' samples.

V is TRBV15 and J is TRBJ2-1; 9 positions match TRBD2. Germline V gene data show CDR1 as LNHNV and CDR2 as YYDKDF (reference sequence). The ends lost 0 bases at V and 2 bases at J; junction bases unmatched: 11. The CDR3 totals 19 residues. This chain's CDR3 is CATSREPAGVAGAYNEQFF. The CDR3 DNA reads TGTGCCACCAGCAGAGAGCCCGCTGGGGTAGCGGGGGCCTACAATGAGCAGTTCTTC.

This clonotype was counted ten times or more. The gene calls are TRBV7-8 and TRBJ2-7; D tentatively fits TRBD1 or TRBD2 (5 bases each). The CDR3 extends over 14 amino acids. The V end was cut by 4 bases, the J end by 6 bases, with 16 bases between. Germline V lookup: CDR1 SGHVS, CDR2 FQNEAQ. The CDR3 nucleotides read TGTGCCAGCAGCTCCGTACAATGGGGGAGCGAGCAGTACGTC. Its translation is CASSSVQWGSEQYV.

This clonotype was observed at least ten times. V is TRBV4-1 and J is TRBJ1-5, with unresolved D. The CDR3 totals 13 residues. V was trimmed by 0 bases and J by 4 bases, leaving 4 bases between them. Looked up from germline, CDR1 is MGHRA and CDR2 is YSYEKL. CDR3 sequence reads: CASSQDLNQPQHF. The CDR3 DNA is TGCGCCAGCAGCCAAGATCTAAATCAGCCCCAGCATTTT.

Worth noting for this clonotype: A much bigger clone sits one base away, suggesting this may be a read error. This chain links TRBV2 with TRBJ2-1; 9 bases are a match to TRBD2. This CDR3 has 15 amino acids. Germline CDR1 is SNHLY and CDR2 is FYNNEI. Trimming at V came to 7 bases and at J to 4 bases, leaving 8 bases not matched to a gene. The CDR3 is CASTPLAGPYNEQFF. The CDR3 DNA follows: TGTGCCAGCACCCCCCTAGCGGGGCCTTACAATGAGCAGTTCTTC.

This clonotype was counted only a few times. V is TRBV7-9 and J is TRBJ1-1; D remains ambiguous. Trimming took 2 bases from V and 1 from J, leaving 8 bases between them. CDR3 length: 14 residues. Germline V CDR1 and CDR2: SEHNR, FQNEAQ (reference sequence). The CDR3 is CASSLLRENTEAFF. The CDR3 bases are TGTGCCAGCAGCTTACTCCGGGAGAACACTGAAGCTTTCTTT.

This chain links TRBV27 with TRBJ1-6; D gene unclear. The CDR3 is 15 amino acids. Germline V CDR1 and CDR2: MNHEY, SMNVEV (reference sequence). V was cut by 5 bases and J by 8 bases, with 16 bases left in between. The CDR3 protein is CASSGSGVRDSPLHF. The CDR3 region has the DNA TGTGCCAGCAGTGGCAGTGGAGTTCGGGATTCACCCCTCCACTTT.

The chain is built from TRBV6-6 and TRBJ1-5; D not resolved. CDR1 is MNHNY, CDR2 SVGAGI, per germline (reference sequence). The CDR3 totals 14 residues. Trimming shortened V by 6 bases and J by 5 bases, and 14 bases separated the two germline ends. CDR3 nucleotide sequence: TGTGCCAGCAGCCCCTTTGGTACCGATCAGCCCCAGCATTTT. Translating gives CASSPFGTDQPQHF.

The chain joins TRBV7-6 to TRBJ2-1; D unresolved. Germline CDR1 and CDR2: SGHVS and FNYEAQ. Trimming left V 1 base short and J 0 bases short, with 10 bases between. The CDR3 spans 16 residues. This chain's CDR3 is CASSLGLASSYNEQFF. CDR3 sequence (DNA): TGTGCCAGCAGCTTAGGTCTGGCGAGCTCCTACAATGAGCAGTTCTTC.

V and J are TRBV3-1 and TRBJ1-6, with TRBD1 matching 9 bases. After removal of 4 bases from V and 0 bases from J, the junction contained 7 bases not matched to a gene. The germline gives CDR1 LGHDT, CDR2 YNNKEL (reference sequence). CDR3 length: 18 residues. DNA of the CDR3: TGTGCCAGCAGCCGGGACAGGGCCGTCTACTCCTATAATTCACCCCTCCACTTT. It encodes CASSRDRAVYSYNSPLHF.

This clonotype was picked up a small number of times. The chain joins TRBV11-3 to TRBJ2-1; TRBD1 matches 8 bases. Germline CDR1 SGHNT, CDR2 YENEEA. With 5 bases clipped from V and 3 bases from J, the junction kept 9 bases outside the gene matches. The CDR3 covers 16 residues. Here the CDR3 reads CASSARTGRYYNEQFF. CDR3 sequence (DNA): TGTGCCAGCAGCGCACGGACAGGGCGATACTACAATGAGCAGTTCTTC.

Only a few counts were recorded for this clonotype. The chain uses TRBV7-9 and TRBJ2-6, with 11 nucleotides matching TRBD1. Per the germline V gene, CDR1 is SEHNR and CDR2 is FQNEAQ (reference sequence). V lost 5 bases, J lost 2 bases, and 11 bases stayed unmatched. The CDR3 has 19 residues. This CDR3 reads CASSAIPGQGAPGANVLTF. In nucleotides, the CDR3 is TGTGCCAGCAGCGCAATCCCAGGACAGGGGGCCCCTGGGGCCAACGTCCTGACTTTC.

The rearrangement uses TRBV11-1 and TRBJ2-5; D ambiguous. Germline V gene data show CDR1 as SGHAT and CDR2 as FQDESV (reference sequence). Between the trimmed V and J ends, which lost 6 bases and 0 bases, there was a span of 8 bases. The CDR3 length is 13 residues. This CDR3 reads CASRHSYQETQYF. The CDR3 DNA follows: TGTGCCAGCAGGCACTCGTACCAAGAGACCCAGTACTTC.

V and J are TRBV7-6 and TRBJ2-2; D gene ambiguous. V lost 3 bases, J lost 5 bases, and 10 bases lay in between. CDR1 and CDR2 from the germline V gene are SGHVS and FNYEAQ. CDR3 length: 14 amino acids. The CDR3 DNA reads as TGTGCCAGCAGCTTGGGATACGGGACCGGGGAGCTGTTTTTT. Translating it yields CASSLGYGTGELFF.

V and J are TRBV7-6 and TRBJ2-1; maybe TRBD2 (5 bases). The CDR3 runs 17 residues. The germline V gene encodes CDR1 SGHVS and CDR2 FNYEAQ. Trimming left V 1 base short and J 8 bases short, with 21 bases between. DNA of the CDR3: TGTGCCAGCAGCTTAGATCCTAGCATCTCCTATGGCGATGAGCAGTTCTTC. Translation: CASSLDPSISYGDEQFF. Drawing the rest from reference TRBV7-6 and TRBJ2-1, the complete variable domain is GAGVSQSPRYKVTKRGQDVALRCDPISGHVSLYWYRQALGQGPEFLTYFNYEAQQDKSGLPNDRFSAERPEGSISTLTIQRTEQRDSAMYRCASSLDPSISYGDEQFFGPGTRLTVL.

J is TRBJ2-7 and V is TRBV6-2 or TRBV6-3, with D possibly being TRBD1 (6 bases). Germline CDR1 is MNHEY and CDR2 is SVGEGT. This CDR3 has 17 amino acids. The germline V and J ends were trimmed by 5 bases and 4 bases, with 24 bases remaining between them. The CDR3: CASSAEGKVRDTYEQYV. CDR3 nucleotide sequence: TGTGCCAGCAGTGCCGAGGGTAAGGTCCGGGACACTTACGAGCAGTACGTC.

The chain couples TRBV3-1 to TRBJ1-1; unclear D gene. The CDR3 covers 14 residues. Trimming cost V 0 bases and J 7 bases, with 12 bases left between them. Germline V gene lookup returns CDR1 LGHDT and CDR2 YNNKEL (reference sequence). The CDR3 reads CASSQESGVDEAFF. For the CDR3, the DNA is TGTGCCAGCAGCCAAGAATCCGGGGTCGATGAAGCTTTCTTT.

There are a few counts of this clonotype. The chain is built from TRBV24-1 and TRBJ2-1; 9 positions match TRBD2. This CDR3 contains 15 residues. Germline trimming cut 5 bases from V and 3 bases from J; bases unmatched to any gene: 4. Germline CDR1 reads KGHDR; CDR2 reads SFDVKD. CDR3 DNA sequence: TGTGCCACCAGTGGATCAGCGGGGGGCTACAATGAGCAGTTCTTC. Protein sequence: CATSGSAGGYNEQFF.

This clonotype was detected ten times or more. V and J are TRBV4-3 and TRBJ2-2; D unclear. From germline, CDR1 is LGHNA and CDR2 YSLEER. The CDR3 loop spans 17 amino acids. V was clipped by 0 bases and J by 7 bases, with 18 bases between them. CDR3 bases: TGCGCCAGCAGCCAAGAACGGGCAGGTCCGGTCTTCGGGGAGCTGTTTTTT. Translation: CASSQERAGPVFGELFF.

The V gene is TRBV5-8, the J gene TRBJ2-1, with D unclear. Germline V gene data show CDR1 as SGHTS and CDR2 as YDEGEE. CDR3 length equals 14 residues. Trimming removed 4 bases from V and 0 bases from J, with 8 bases in between. The CDR3 sequence: CASSPLISYNEQFF. Here the CDR3 DNA reads TGTGCCAGCAGCCCCCTCATCTCCTACAATGAGCAGTTCTTC.